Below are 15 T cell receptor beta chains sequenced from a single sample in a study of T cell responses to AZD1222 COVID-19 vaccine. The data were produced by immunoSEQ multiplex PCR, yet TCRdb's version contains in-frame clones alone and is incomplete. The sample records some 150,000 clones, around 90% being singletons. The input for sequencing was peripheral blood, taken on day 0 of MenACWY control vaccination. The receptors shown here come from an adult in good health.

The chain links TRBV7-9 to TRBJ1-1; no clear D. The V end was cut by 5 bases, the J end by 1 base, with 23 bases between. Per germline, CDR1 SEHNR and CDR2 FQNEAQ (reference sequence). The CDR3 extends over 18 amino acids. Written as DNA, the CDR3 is TGTGCCAGCAGCGTCTCGGAAATTCTAAAGGGCCCGAACACTGAAGCTTTCTTT. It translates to CASSVSEILKGPNTEAFF.

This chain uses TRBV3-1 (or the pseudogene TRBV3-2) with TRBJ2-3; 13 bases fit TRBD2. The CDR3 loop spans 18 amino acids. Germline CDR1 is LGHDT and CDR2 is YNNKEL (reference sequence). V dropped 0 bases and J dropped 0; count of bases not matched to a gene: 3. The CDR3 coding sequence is TGTGCCAGCAGCCAAGATCCGACTAGCGGGAGGAGCACAGATACGCAGTATTTT. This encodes CASSQDPTSGRSTDTQYF.

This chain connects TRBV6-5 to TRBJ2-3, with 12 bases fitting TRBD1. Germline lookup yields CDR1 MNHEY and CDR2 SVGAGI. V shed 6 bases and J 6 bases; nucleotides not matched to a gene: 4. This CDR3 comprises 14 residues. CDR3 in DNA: TGTGCCAGCAGGGGGGACAGGGGGCGCGATACGCAGTATTTT. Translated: CASRGDRGRDTQYF.

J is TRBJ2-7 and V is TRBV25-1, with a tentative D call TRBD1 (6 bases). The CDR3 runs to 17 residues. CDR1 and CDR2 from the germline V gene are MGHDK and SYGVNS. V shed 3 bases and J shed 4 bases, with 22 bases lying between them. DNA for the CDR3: TGTGCCAGCAGTGATCGGATCGGAGGACAGCCAATTTACGAGCAGTACTTC. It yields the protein CASSDRIGGQPIYEQYF.

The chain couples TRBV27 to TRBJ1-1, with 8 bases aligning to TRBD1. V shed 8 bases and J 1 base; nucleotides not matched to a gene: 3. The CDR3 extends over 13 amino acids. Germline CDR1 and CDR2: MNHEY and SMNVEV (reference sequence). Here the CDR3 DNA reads TGTGCCAGCTGCGACAGGGGGAACACTGAAGCTTTCTTT. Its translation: CASCDRGNTEAFF.

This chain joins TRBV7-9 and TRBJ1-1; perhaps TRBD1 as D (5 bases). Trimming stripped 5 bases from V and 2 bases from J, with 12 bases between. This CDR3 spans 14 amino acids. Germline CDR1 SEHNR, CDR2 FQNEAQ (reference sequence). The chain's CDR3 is CASSPKGLNTEAFF. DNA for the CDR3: TGTGCCAGCAGCCCCAAGGGACTAAACACTGAAGCTTTCTTT.

The DNA for the CDR3 is TGTGCCAGCTCACCGCCTGGGGGCGCCGGGGAGCTGTTTTTT. Its protein product is CASSPPGGAGELFF. This chain joins TRBV18 and TRBJ2-2; perhaps TRBD1 as D (6 bases). The CDR3 is 14 residues long. V shed 3 bases and J shed 6 bases, with 11 bases lying between them. Per germline, CDR1 KGHSH and CDR2 LQKENI.

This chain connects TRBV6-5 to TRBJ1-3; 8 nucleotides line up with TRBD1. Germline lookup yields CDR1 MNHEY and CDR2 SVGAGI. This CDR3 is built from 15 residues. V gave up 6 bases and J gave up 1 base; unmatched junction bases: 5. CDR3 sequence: CASSSDRASGNTIYF. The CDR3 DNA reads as TGTGCCAGCAGCTCGGACAGGGCATCTGGAAACACCATATATTTT.

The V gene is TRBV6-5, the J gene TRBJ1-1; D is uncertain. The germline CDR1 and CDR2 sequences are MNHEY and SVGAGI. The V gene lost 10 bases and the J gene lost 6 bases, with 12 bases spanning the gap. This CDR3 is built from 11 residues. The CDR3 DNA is TGTGCCACGTTAATAGGGCCTGAAGCTTTCTTT. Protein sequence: CATLIGPEAFF.

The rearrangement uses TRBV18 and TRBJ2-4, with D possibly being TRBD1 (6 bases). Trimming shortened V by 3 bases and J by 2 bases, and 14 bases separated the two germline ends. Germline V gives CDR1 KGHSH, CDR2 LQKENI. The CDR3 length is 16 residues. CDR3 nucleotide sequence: TGTGCCAGCTCACCGACAGGTTGGGAAACCAAAAACATTCAGTACTTC. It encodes CASSPTGWETKNIQYF.

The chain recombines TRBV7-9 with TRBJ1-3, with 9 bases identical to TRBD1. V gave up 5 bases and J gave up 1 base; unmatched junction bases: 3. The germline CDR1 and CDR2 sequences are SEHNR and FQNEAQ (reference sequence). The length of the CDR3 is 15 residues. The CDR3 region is CASSDRGVSGNTIYF. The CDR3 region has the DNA TGTGCCAGCAGCGACAGGGGGGTTTCTGGAAACACCATATATTTT. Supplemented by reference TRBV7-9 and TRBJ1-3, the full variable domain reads DTGVSQNPRHKITKRGQNVTFRCDPISEHNRLYWYRQTLGQGPEFLTYFQNEAQLEKSRLLSDRFSAERPKGSFSTLEIQRTEQGDSAMYLCASSDRGVSGNTIYFGEGSWLTVV.

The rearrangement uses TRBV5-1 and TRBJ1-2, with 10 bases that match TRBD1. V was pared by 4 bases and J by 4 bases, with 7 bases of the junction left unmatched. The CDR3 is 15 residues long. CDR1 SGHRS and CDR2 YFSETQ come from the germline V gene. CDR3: CASSPGQGGGYGYTF. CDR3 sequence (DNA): TGCGCCAGCAGCCCAGGACAGGGGGGTGGCTATGGCTACACCTTC.

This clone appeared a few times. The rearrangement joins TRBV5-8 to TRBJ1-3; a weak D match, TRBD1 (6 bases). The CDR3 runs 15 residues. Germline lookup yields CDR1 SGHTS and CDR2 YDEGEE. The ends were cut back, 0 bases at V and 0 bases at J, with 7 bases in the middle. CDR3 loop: CASSLGTASGNTIYF. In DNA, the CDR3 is TGTGCCAGCAGCTTGGGGACAGCCTCTGGAAACACCATATATTTT.

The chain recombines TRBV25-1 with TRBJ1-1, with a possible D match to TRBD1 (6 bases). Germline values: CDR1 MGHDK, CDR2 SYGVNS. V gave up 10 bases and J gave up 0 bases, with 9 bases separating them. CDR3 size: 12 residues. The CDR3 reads CATQGLNTEAFF. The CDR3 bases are TGTGCCACCCAGGGGCTGAACACTGAAGCTTTCTTT.

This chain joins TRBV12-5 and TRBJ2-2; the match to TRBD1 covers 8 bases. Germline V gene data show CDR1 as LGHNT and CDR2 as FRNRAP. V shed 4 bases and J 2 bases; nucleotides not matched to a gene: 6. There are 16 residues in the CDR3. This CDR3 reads CASGSGTGDNTGELFF. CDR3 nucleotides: TGTGCTAGTGGTTCCGGGACAGGAGACAACACCGGGGAGCTGTTTTTT.